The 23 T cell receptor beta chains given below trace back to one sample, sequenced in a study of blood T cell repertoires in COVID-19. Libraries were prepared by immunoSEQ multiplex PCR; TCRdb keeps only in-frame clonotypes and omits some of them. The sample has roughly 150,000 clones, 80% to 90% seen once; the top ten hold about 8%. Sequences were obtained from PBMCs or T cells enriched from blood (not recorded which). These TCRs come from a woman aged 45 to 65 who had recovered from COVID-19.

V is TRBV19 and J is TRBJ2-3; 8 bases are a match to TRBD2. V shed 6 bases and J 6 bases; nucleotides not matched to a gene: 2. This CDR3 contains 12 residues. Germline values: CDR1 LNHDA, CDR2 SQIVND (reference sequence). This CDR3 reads CASSGGDDTQYF. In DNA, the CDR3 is TGTGCCAGTAGCGGGGGGGACGATACGCAGTATTTT.

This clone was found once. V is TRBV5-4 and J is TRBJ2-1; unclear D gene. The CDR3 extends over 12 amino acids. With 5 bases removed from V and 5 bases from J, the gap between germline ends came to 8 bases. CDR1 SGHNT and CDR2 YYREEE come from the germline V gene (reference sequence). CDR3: CASSSQNNEQFF. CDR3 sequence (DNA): TGTGCCAGCAGTTCCCAGAACAATGAGCAGTTCTTC.

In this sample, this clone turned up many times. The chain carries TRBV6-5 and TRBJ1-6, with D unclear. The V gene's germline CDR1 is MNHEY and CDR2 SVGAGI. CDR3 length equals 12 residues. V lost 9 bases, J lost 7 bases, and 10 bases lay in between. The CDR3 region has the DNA TGTGCCAGTGACACCTCAAATTCACCCCTCCACTTT. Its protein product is CASDTSNSPLHF.

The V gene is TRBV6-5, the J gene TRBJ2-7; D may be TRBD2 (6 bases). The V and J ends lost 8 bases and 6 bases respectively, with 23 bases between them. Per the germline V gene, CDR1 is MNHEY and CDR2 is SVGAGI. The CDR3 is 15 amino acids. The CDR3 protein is CASALRRREWAEQYF. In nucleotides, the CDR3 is TGTGCCAGCGCGCTGCGCCGACGGGAGTGGGCCGAGCAGTACTTC.

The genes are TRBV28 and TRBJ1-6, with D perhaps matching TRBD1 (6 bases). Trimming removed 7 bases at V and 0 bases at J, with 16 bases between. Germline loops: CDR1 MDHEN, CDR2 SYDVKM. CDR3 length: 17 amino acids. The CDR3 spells CASISPEDSSYNSPLHF. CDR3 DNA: TGTGCCAGCATTTCACCTGAGGACAGCTCCTATAATTCACCCCTCCACTTT.

As DNA, the CDR3 is TGCGCCAGCAGCCAAGCCCTACTAGCGGCAAACAATGAGCAGTTCTTC. Translated, it gives CASSQALLAANNEQFF. The rearrangement uses TRBV4-3 and TRBJ2-1; TRBD2 aligns across 8 bases. The ends lost 1 base at V and 5 bases at J; junction bases unmatched: 7. The germline gives CDR1 LGHNA, CDR2 YSLEER. CDR3 length equals 16 residues.

The CDR3 sequence: CASSLSGRSANYGYTF. The CDR3 bases are TGTGCCAGCAGCTTATCGGGGAGATCAGCTAACTATGGCTACACCTTC. This rearrangement joins TRBV7-2 to TRBJ1-2; no clear D gene. Germline values: CDR1 SGHTA, CDR2 FQGNSA. V was shortened by 2 bases and J by 0 bases, with 13 bases between the two germline ends. The CDR3 runs 16 residues.

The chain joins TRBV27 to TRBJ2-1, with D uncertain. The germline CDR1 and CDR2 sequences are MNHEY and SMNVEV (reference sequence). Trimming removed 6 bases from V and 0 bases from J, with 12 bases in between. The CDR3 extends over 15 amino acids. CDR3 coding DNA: TGTGCCAGCAGCCGGATAGCAAGCTCCTACAATGAGCAGTTCTTC. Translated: CASSRIASSYNEQFF.

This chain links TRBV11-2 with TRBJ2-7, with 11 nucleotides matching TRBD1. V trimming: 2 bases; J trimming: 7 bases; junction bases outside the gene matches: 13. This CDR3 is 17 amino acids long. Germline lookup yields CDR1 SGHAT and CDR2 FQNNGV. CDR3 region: CASSLQARTGGNGEQYF. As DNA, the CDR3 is TGTGCCAGCAGCTTACAAGCCCGGACAGGGGGCAACGGTGAGCAGTACTTC.

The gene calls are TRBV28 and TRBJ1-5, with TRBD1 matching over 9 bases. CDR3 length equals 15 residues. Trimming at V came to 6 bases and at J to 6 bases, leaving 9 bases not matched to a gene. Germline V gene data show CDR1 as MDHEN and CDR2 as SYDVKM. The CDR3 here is CASRPTGGFGQPQHF. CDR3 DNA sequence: TGTGCCAGCAGACCAACAGGGGGCTTCGGTCAGCCCCAGCATTTT.

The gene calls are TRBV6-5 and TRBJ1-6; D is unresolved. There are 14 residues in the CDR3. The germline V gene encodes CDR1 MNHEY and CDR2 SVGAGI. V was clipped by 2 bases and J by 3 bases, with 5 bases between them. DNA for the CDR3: TGTGCCAGCAGTTACGAGGGCTATAATTCACCCCTCCACTTT. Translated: CASSYEGYNSPLHF.

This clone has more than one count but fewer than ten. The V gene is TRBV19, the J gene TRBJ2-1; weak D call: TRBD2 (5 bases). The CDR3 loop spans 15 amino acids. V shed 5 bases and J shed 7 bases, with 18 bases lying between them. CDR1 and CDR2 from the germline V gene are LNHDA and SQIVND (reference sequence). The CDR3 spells CASSRRGGQSNEQFF. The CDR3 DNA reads TGTGCCAGTAGTCGGAGAGGAGGCCAATCGAATGAGCAGTTCTTC.

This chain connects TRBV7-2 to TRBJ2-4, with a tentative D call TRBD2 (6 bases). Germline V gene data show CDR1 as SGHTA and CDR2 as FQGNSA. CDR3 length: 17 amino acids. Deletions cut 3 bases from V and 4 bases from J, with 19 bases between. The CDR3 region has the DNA TGTGCCAGCAGCTTGGAGGGTAACTGGCTGGGGAAAAACATTCAGTACTTC. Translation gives CASSLEGNWLGKNIQYF.

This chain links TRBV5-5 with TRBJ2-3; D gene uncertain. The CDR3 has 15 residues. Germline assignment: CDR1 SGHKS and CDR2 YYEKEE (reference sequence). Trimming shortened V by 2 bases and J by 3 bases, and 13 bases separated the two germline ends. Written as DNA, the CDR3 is TGTGCCAGCAGCTTCGTCACGTCAGGTACAGATACGCAGTATTTT. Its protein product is CASSFVTSGTDTQYF.

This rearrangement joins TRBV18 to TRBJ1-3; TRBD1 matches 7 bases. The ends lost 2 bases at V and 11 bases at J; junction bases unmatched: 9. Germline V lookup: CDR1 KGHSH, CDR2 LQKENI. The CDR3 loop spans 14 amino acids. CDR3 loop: CASSPGTDRVAIYF. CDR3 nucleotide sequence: TGTGCCAGCTCACCAGGGACAGACCGAGTGGCCATATATTTT.

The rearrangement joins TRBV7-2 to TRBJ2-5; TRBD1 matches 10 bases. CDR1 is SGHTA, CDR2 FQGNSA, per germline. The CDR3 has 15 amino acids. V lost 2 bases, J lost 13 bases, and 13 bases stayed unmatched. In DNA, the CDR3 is TGTGCCAGCAGCTTATCGTCTCGGACAGGGGGAGAAACGTACTTC. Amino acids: CASSLSSRTGGETYF.

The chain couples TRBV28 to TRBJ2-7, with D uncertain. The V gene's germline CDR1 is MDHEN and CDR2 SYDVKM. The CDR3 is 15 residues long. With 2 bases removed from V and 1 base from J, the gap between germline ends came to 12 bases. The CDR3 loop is CASSLMAVPSYEQYF. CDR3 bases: TGTGCCAGCAGTTTAATGGCAGTTCCGTCCTACGAGCAGTACTTC.

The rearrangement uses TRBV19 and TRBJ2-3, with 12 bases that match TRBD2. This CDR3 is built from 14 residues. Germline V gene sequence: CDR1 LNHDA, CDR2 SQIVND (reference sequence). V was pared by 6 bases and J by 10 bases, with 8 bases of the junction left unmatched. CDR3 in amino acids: CASSLAGGPKAQYF. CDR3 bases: TGTGCCAGTAGCCTAGCGGGAGGGCCGAAGGCGCAGTATTTT.

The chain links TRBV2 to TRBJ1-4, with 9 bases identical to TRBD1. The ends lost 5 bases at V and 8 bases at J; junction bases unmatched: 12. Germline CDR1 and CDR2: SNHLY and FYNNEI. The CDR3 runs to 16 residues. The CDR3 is CASSSITGGFWEKLFF. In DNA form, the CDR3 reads TGTGCCAGCAGTTCTATTACAGGGGGCTTTTGGGAAAAACTGTTTTTT.

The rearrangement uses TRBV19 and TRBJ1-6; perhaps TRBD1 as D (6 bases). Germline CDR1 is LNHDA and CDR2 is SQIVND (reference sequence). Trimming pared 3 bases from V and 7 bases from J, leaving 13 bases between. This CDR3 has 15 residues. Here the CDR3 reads CASSILTGFNSPLHF. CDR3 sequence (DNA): TGTGCCAGTAGTATTTTGACAGGATTCAATTCACCCCTCCACTTT.

CDR3 residues: CASSQWDRDYEQYF. The CDR3 DNA reads TGTGCCAGCAGCCAATGGGACAGGGACTACGAGCAGTACTTC. The chain uses TRBV3-1 (or the pseudogene TRBV3-2) and TRBJ2-7; TRBD1 matches 9 bases. J gave up 3 bases and V 2 bases, and 2 bases lay outside the gene matches. The CDR3 sequence is 14 residues long. Per the germline V gene, CDR1 is LGHDT and CDR2 is YNNKEL (reference sequence).

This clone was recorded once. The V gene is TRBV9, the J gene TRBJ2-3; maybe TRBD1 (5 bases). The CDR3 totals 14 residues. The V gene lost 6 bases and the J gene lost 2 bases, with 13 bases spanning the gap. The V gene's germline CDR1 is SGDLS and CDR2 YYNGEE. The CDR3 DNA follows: TGTGCCAGCAACCAAGACAGAGCCACAGATACGCAGTATTTT. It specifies CASNQDRATDTQYF.

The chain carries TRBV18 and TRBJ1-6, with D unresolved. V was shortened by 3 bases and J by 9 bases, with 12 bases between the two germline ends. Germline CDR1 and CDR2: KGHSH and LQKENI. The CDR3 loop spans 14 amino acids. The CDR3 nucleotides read TGTGCCAGCTCACCCACCCGCGAGAGTTCACCCCTCCACTTT. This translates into CASSPTRESSPLHF.